The 18 T cell receptor beta chains below were found in one sample sequenced in a study of blood T cells in healthy people across ages (dated by TCRdb to between 2014 and 2016). Library preparation was by 5' RACE. Sequencing was carried out with an Illumina HiSeq 2500. A second about 7 to 12 cycle PCR used a sample-barcoded 5' primer and a J-beta primer mix. Using fastp at Q25 and MiXCR, TCRdb reprocessed the public reads and kept productive beta chains. Rows matching on CDR3 protein sequence are summarized as one entry with the most common DNA and genes. This sample lists hundreds of thousands of distinct CDR3 sequences; about 52% were detected once. The leading ten clones occupy under 65% of the sample. Sequencing input: blood. The receptors stem from a man aged 60-69 years in good health.

The chain links TRBV5-1 to TRBJ2-4, with D possibly matching TRBD1 (6 bases). V was clipped by 7 bases and J by 1 base, with 12 bases between them. Germline V gene data show CDR1 as SGHRS and CDR2 as YFSETQ. This CDR3 has 14 residues. This chain's CDR3 is CASAQGLAKNIQYF. The DNA of the CDR3 is TGCGCCAGCGCACAGGGTCTGGCCAAAAACATTCAGTACTTC.

The J gene is TRBJ1-2, the V gene TRBV2; the D gene is possibly TRBD1 (5 bases). Trimming shortened V by 9 bases and J by 8 bases, and 19 bases separated the two germline ends. CDR1 and CDR2 from the germline V gene are SNHLY and FYNNEI. CDR3 size: 13 residues. CDR3 nucleotides: TGTGCCAGTGACGGGGGTGAGAGAGGCGGCTACACCTTC. Amino acids: CASDGGERGGYTF.

The J gene is TRBJ2-7, the V gene TRBV20-1, with 7 nucleotides matching TRBD2. The CDR3 contains 15 residues. V was clipped by 0 bases and J by 0 bases; unmatched bases: 5. Germline V CDR1 and CDR2: DFQATT, SNEGSKA (reference sequence). The CDR3 coding sequence is TGCAGTGCTAGAGATAGGGCTAGCGGCTCCTACGAGCAGTACTTC. This encodes CSARDRASGSYEQYF.

This clonotype is a singleton in its sample. V usage is TRBV21-1 and J usage is TRBJ2-5; the table's D call, TRBD2, was not checked against the DNA. TRBV21-1 is termed a pseudogene. The CDR3 sequence is 15 residues long. DNA of the CDR3: TGTGCCAGCAACAAAAGGGGAGGCTGGGTGGAGACCCAGTACTTC. Encoded protein: CASNKRGGWVETQYF.

This clonotype was seen only a few times. V and J are TRBV6-1 and TRBJ2-4; D is uncertain. Per the germline V gene, CDR1 is MNHNS and CDR2 is SASEGT. The CDR3 is 17 residues long. V was shortened by 5 bases and J by 0 bases, with 17 bases between the two germline ends. Here the CDR3 DNA reads TGTGCCAGCAGTCCCCGGCCATCATCTATAGCCAAAAACATTCAGTACTTC. This sequence encodes CASSPRPSSIAKNIQYF.

This sequence joins TRBV29-1 and TRBJ2-7; TRBD2 agrees at 15 bases. This CDR3 has 14 residues. The germline V gene has CDR1 SQVTM and CDR2 ANQGSEA. J lost 4 bases, V lost 4 bases, and 2 bases had no gene match. This CDR3 reads CSVGGTSGGYEQYF. CDR3 in DNA: TGCAGCGTTGGAGGGACTAGCGGGGGGTACGAGCAGTACTTC.

This clonotype turned up a few times. The rearrangement joins TRBV7-6 to TRBJ1-6; 8 positions agree with TRBD1. CDR1 and CDR2 from the germline V gene are SGHVS and FNYEAQ. The CDR3 loop spans 15 amino acids. V trimming: 4 bases; J trimming: 7 bases; junction bases outside the gene matches: 6. This CDR3 reads CASSSGQGGNSPLHF. Written as DNA, the CDR3 is TGTGCCAGCAGCTCCGGACAGGGCGGGAATTCACCCCTCCACTTT.

This chain uses TRBV7-2 with TRBJ1-2; TRBD1 matches 7 bases. The ends lost 3 bases at V and 3 bases at J; junction bases unmatched: 4. This CDR3 is 14 amino acids long. Germline V lookup: CDR1 SGHTA, CDR2 FQGNSA. CDR3 bases: TGTGCCAGCAGCTTTCCAGACAGGGACTATGGCTACACCTTC. This gives the protein CASSFPDRDYGYTF. Full variable domain (remainder filled in from reference TRBV7-2 and TRBJ1-2): GAGVSQSPSNKVTEKGKDVELRCDPISGHTALYWYRQSLGQGLEFLIYFQGNSAPDKSGLPSDRFSAERTGGSVSTLTIQRTQQEDSAVYLCASSFPDRDYGYTFGSGTRLTVV.

This clonotype was picked up one time. J is TRBJ2-5 and V is TRBV20-1, with 8 bases fitting TRBD2. The J call is in doubt because the DNA end fits TRBJ2-7 better. Germline V gene sequence: CDR1 DFQATT, CDR2 SNEGSKA (reference sequence). This CDR3 has 15 residues. The CDR3 loop reads CSASTGLGAAYEQYF. CDR3 bases: TGCAGTGCTAGTACGGGACTAGGTGCGGCGTACGAGCAGTACTTC.

The chain links TRBV6-2 or TRBV6-3 to TRBJ2-1, with D uncertain. Per the germline V gene, CDR1 is MNHEY and CDR2 is SVGEGT. There are 14 residues in the CDR3. V shed 4 bases and J shed 2 bases, with 9 bases lying between them. The CDR3 DNA reads as TGTGCCAGCAGTTCCACTTCCCCCTACAATGAGCAGTTCTTC. Translating gives CASSSTSPYNEQFF.

This clonotype was counted many times. V is TRBV29-1 and J is TRBJ2-1; 12 bases match TRBD2. From germline, CDR1 is SQVTM and CDR2 ANQGSEA. V lost 5 bases to trimming and J lost 10 bases; unmatched junction nucleotides: 6. CDR3 length equals 13 residues. CDR3 in DNA: TGCAGCGTTCTGCCTAGCGGGGGGGAGGAGCAGTTCTTC. Amino acid sequence: CSVLPSGGEEQFF.

V is TRBV10-3 and J is TRBJ2-7; the match to TRBD2 covers 7 bases. This CDR3 spans 15 amino acids. The junction had 8 bases not matched to a gene; V was cut back by 6 bases and J by 0 bases. Germline CDR1 and CDR2: ENHRY and SYGVKD. The chain's CDR3 is CAIRGVGGSSYEQYF. CDR3 nucleotides: TGTGCCATCAGGGGAGTGGGCGGGAGCTCCTACGAGCAGTACTTC.

This clonotype has just a few counts. This chain uses TRBV7-2 with TRBJ2-3; the D gene is possibly TRBD2 (6 bases). The germline CDR1 and CDR2 sequences are SGHTA and FQGNSA. This CDR3 is built from 14 residues. Trimming stripped 10 bases from V and 5 bases from J, with 19 bases between. The CDR3 loop is CATLSGGAQDTQYF. CDR3 in DNA: TGTGCCACCCTGAGCGGCGGGGCCCAAGATACGCAGTATTTT.

In regard to this clonotype: Sequence at one end of the junction differs from germline and may be a read error. The gene calls are TRBV7-7 and TRBJ2-5; D not resolved. Germline CDR1 and CDR2: SSHAT and FNYEAQ (reference sequence). The CDR3 consists of 14 residues. The CDR3 nucleotides read TGTGCTAGCAGCCCCCGATGGGGTCAAGAGACCCAGTACTTC. Translated: CASSPRWGQETQYF.

This chain joins TRBV12-5 and TRBJ2-5, with 9 bases lining up with TRBD1. Germline CDR1 is LGHNT and CDR2 is FRNRAP. After removal of 6 bases from V and 5 bases from J, the junction contained 4 bases not matched to a gene. CDR3 length: 13 residues. CDR3 DNA: TGTGCTAGTGGGCCCGACAGGGGGGAGACCCAGTACTTC. Protein sequence: CASGPDRGETQYF. The full variable domain, in which reference TRBV12-5 and TRBJ2-5 provide the parts outside the CDR3, is DARVTQTPRHKVTEMGQEVTMRCQPILGHNTVFWYRQTMMQGLELLAYFRNRAPLDDSGMPKDRFSAEMPDATLATLKIQPSEPRDSAVYFCASGPDRGETQYFGPGTRLLVL.

This clonotype was seen only a few times. The rearrangement uses TRBV18 and TRBJ2-6; D is unclear. The V and J ends lost 6 bases and 0 bases respectively, with 6 bases between them. Germline V gives CDR1 KGHSH, CDR2 LQKENI. This CDR3 region has 14 residues. The CDR3, as DNA: TGTGCCAGCTCCACAGACTCTGGGGCCAACGTCCTGACTTTC. This gives the protein CASSTDSGANVLTF.

V usage is TRBV6-5 and J usage is TRBJ2-7; D is unresolved. The CDR3 sequence is 16 residues long. V lost 2 bases, J lost 2 bases, and 16 bases lay in between. The germline gives CDR1 MNHEY, CDR2 SVGAGI. The CDR3 DNA is TGTGCCAGCAGTTACGCCCGGCCGCCGGAGACCTACGAGCAGTACTTC. Its protein product is CASSYARPPETYEQYF.

With regard to this clonotype: A read error may be the cause here, since a much bigger clone is one base away. J is TRBJ1-6 and V is TRBV20-1; TRBD1 might be the D (5 bases). V was trimmed by 6 bases and J by 1 base, leaving 13 bases between them. This CDR3 is built from 15 residues. Germline CDR1 reads DFQATT; CDR2 reads SNEGSKA (reference sequence). The DNA of the CDR3 is TGCAGTGCGAGACAGATAGGGTCCTATAATTCACCCCTCCACTTT. Translated: CSARQIGSYNSPLHF.